Presented here are 28 T cell receptor beta chains from one specimen sequenced in a study of identical twins. From the 5' RACE reads, TCRdb called clonotypes with MiXCR, one entry per CDR3 protein. The sample yields hundreds of thousands of distinct CDR3 sequences, over 8.5% seen once. These data were also filed under a second study, of yellow fever vaccine responses in identical twins.

The sequenced material came from PBMCs. Receptors were obtained from a woman aged 18-30 years in good health.

In this sample, this clonotype turned up many times. The chain recombines TRBV7-9 with TRBJ1-4, with TRBD1 matching 9 bases. With V trimmed by 5 bases and J by 0 bases, 4 bases remained unmatched. The CDR3 contains 16 residues. From germline, CDR1 is SEHNR and CDR2 FQNEAQ (reference sequence). The CDR3 DNA reads TGTGCCAGCAGCCCGGGACAGGGCCCAACTAATGAAAAACTGTTTTTT. It translates to CASSPGQGPTNEKLFF.

This clonotype came up a few times. The CDR3 bases are TGTGCCAGCAGCTTAGTGGGCGCAGCAAGCGAGCAGTACTTC. Residues: CASSLVGAASEQYF. The chain joins TRBV7-2 to TRBJ2-7; D is uncertain. V was shortened by 1 base and J by 6 bases, with 13 bases between the two germline ends. This CDR3 is built from 14 residues. Germline V gene lookup returns CDR1 SGHTA and CDR2 FQGNSA.

This clonotype was counted many times. V gene TRBV28 combines with J gene TRBJ1-2; weak D call: TRBD1 (5 bases). The V gene's germline CDR1 is MDHEN and CDR2 SYDVKM. The CDR3 runs 18 residues. V shed 3 bases and J shed 1 base, with 21 bases lying between them. CDR3 region: CASSLGVFPIAFNYGYTF. DNA for the CDR3: TGTGCCAGCAGTTTGGGGGTTTTTCCGATCGCGTTTAACTATGGCTACACCTTC.

The V gene is TRBV10-2, the J gene TRBJ1-3; D perhaps matches TRBD1 (6 bases). Germline CDR1 and CDR2: WSHSY and SAAADI. This CDR3 has 15 residues. V lost 6 bases, J lost 2 bases, and 14 bases lay in between. The DNA of the CDR3 is TGCGCCAGCAGCCTCCAGGGGAGTCCTGGAAACACCATATATTTT. This sequence encodes CASSLQGSPGNTIYF.

This clonotype was seen a handful of times. The gene calls are TRBV5-6 and TRBJ2-7; tentatively, D is TRBD1 (6 bases). V lost 2 bases, J lost 2 bases, and 14 bases lay in between. Germline V gives CDR1 SGHDT, CDR2 YYEEEE. This CDR3 region has 15 residues. The CDR3 DNA follows: TGTGCCAGCAGCTTCAGGGGTCTTAAGGCCTACGAGCAGTACTTC. Its translation is CASSFRGLKAYEQYF.

V and J are TRBV6-6 and TRBJ2-3; TRBD2 is a possible D gene (5 bases). Trimming removed 8 bases at V and 4 bases at J, with 13 bases between. Germline CDR1 and CDR2: MNHNY and SVGAGI (reference sequence). This CDR3 comprises 13 residues. The CDR3 loop is CASQTGRPDTQYF. Written as DNA, the CDR3 is TGTGCCAGCCAAACGGGAAGGCCAGATACGCAGTATTTT.

This clonotype occurred a few times. V is TRBV13 and J is TRBJ2-7; the D gene is possibly TRBD2 (8 bases). Trimming removed 5 bases at V and 2 bases at J, with 25 bases between. This CDR3 region has 18 residues. Germline V gene sequence: CDR1 PRHDT, CDR2 FYEKMQ (reference sequence). CDR3 nucleotides: TGTGCCAGCAGCCCCAAGAAAGGGGGCGGGGGGTCTGCCTACGAGCAGTACTTC. This sequence encodes CASSPKKGGGGSAYEQYF.

The rearrangement links TRBV3-1 to TRBJ1-2; no reliable D call. With 4 bases removed from V and 6 bases from J, the gap between germline ends came to 12 bases. Germline assignment: CDR1 LGHDT and CDR2 YNNKEL (reference sequence). This CDR3 is 13 amino acids long. The CDR3 sequence: CASSPLSGDGYTF. For the CDR3, the DNA is TGTGCCAGCAGCCCCCTGTCCGGTGATGGCTACACCTTC.

In its sample, this clonotype was seen many times. The chain recombines TRBV24-1 with TRBJ2-1, with 11 bases aligning to TRBD1. Germline-derived CDR1 and CDR2 are KGHDR and SFDVKD. The length of the CDR3 is 17 residues. V trimming: 3 bases; J trimming: 0 bases; junction bases outside the gene matches: 3. CDR3 amino acids: CATSDEDRGHSYNEQFF. The DNA for the CDR3 is TGTGCCACCAGTGATGAGGACAGGGGGCACTCCTACAATGAGCAGTTCTTC.

The table lists this clonotype with a few counts. The chain links TRBV7-8 to TRBJ1-5; D remains unclear. Germline CDR1 and CDR2: SGHVS and FQNEAQ. The CDR3 extends over 17 amino acids. V was pared by 7 bases and J by 3 bases, with 22 bases between. CDR3 amino acids: CASTNKLGEDINQPQHF. Written as DNA, the CDR3 is TGTGCCAGCACCAACAAACTTGGGGAGGATATCAATCAGCCCCAGCATTTT.

The J gene is TRBJ2-7, the V gene TRBV12-3 or TRBV12-4; D gene ambiguous. V was trimmed by 3 bases and J by 2 bases, leaving 11 bases between them. The CDR3 totals 14 residues. The CDR3 DNA reads TGTGCCAGCAGTTTCGGAGACGGGCCCTACGAGCAGTACTTC. Amino acids: CASSFGDGPYEQYF.

The chain carries TRBV7-2 and TRBJ1-4; tentatively, D is TRBD1 (5 bases). V was pared by 4 bases and J by 4 bases, with 16 bases between. The CDR3 totals 16 residues. Germline V gene data show CDR1 as SGHTA and CDR2 as FQGNSA. The CDR3 bases are TGTGCCAGCAGCTCAGCGTCACCGGGACTTAATGAAAAACTGTTTTTT. Translating gives CASSSASPGLNEKLFF.

The table lists this clonotype with a few counts. The chain carries TRBV3-1 and TRBJ2-2; the D is unclear. V lost 4 bases and J 7 bases, leaving 10 bases between the germline ends. This CDR3 is built from 13 residues. The V gene's germline CDR1 is LGHDT and CDR2 YNNKEL (reference sequence). CDR3 DNA sequence: TGTGCCAGCAGCCCAACCAATCACGGGGAGCTGTTTTTT. It yields the protein CASSPTNHGELFF.

This clonotype was seen a few times. The chain joins TRBV10-2 to TRBJ2-3; 10 positions match TRBD2. Trimming removed 6 bases from V and 4 bases from J; junction bases left unmatched: 7. Germline V lookup: CDR1 WSHSY, CDR2 SAAADI. CDR3 length equals 15 residues. CDR3 nucleotides: TGCGCCAGCAGAAAAGCGGGGGGGCCCTCAGATACGCAGTATTTT. Translating it yields CASRKAGGPSDTQYF.

This clonotype was detected a few times. J is TRBJ2-7 and V is TRBV5-6; unclear D gene. This CDR3 has 14 residues. Germline V gene data show CDR1 as SGHDT and CDR2 as YYEEEE. V dropped 0 bases and J dropped 4 bases, with 11 bases sitting between them. Here the CDR3 DNA reads TGTGCCAGCAGCTTGGTTGTTGGGCGGTACGAGCAGTACTTC. This gives the protein CASSLVVGRYEQYF.

This clonotype was found a few times. The rearrangement links TRBV6-2 or TRBV6-3 to TRBJ2-1; D possibly corresponds to TRBD2 (5 bases). Trimming removed 8 bases from V and 3 bases from J, with 8 bases in between. The CDR3 totals 12 residues. Germline CDR1 MNHEY, CDR2 SVGEGT. CDR3 protein: CASLSGYNEQFF. CDR3 sequence (DNA): TGTGCCAGCCTCAGCGGCTACAATGAGCAGTTCTTC.

This clonotype was seen only a few times. The rearrangement uses TRBV11-2 and TRBJ2-3; TRBD2 matches at 11 bases. The ends lost 1 base at V and 5 bases at J; junction bases unmatched: 11. CDR1 is SGHAT, CDR2 FQNNGV, per germline. The length of the CDR3 is 18 residues. In nucleotides, the CDR3 is TGTGCCAGCAGCTTAGGGATTAGCGGGAGGGCCCTTGGAGATACGCAGTATTTT. As protein: CASSLGISGRALGDTQYF.

This sequence joins TRBV4-3 and TRBJ2-2; the D gene could be TRBD1 or TRBD2 (6 bases each). Germline V gene data show CDR1 as LGHNA and CDR2 as YSLEER. The CDR3 is 15 residues long. V lost 5 bases, J lost 6 bases, and 16 bases lay in between. This CDR3 reads CASSSKVGGPGELFF. DNA of the CDR3: TGCGCCAGCAGCTCAAAGGTCGGGGGCCCCGGGGAGCTGTTTTTT.

This clonotype was observed at least ten times. J is TRBJ2-1 and V is TRBV6-4; 10 nucleotides agree with TRBD2. The CDR3 covers 14 residues. With V trimmed by 2 bases and J by 6 bases, 1 base remained unmatched. Looked up from germline, CDR1 is MRHNA and CDR2 is SNTAGT. The CDR3 nucleotides read TGTGCCAGCAGTGACCCTAGCGGGGGCAATGAGCAGTTCTTC. This gives the protein CASSDPSGGNEQFF.

This clonotype came up many times. This chain uses TRBV27 with TRBJ2-1; D uncertain. Germline CDR1 reads MNHEY; CDR2 reads SMNVEV (reference sequence). The V gene lost 8 bases and the J gene lost 3 bases, with 11 bases spanning the gap. CDR3 length: 13 residues. CDR3 residues: CASFQANYNEQFF. The CDR3 nucleotides are TGTGCCAGCTTCCAGGCCAACTACAATGAGCAGTTCTTC.

The chain uses TRBV5-1 and TRBJ2-1; possible D gene TRBD1, 5 bases. CDR3 length: 14 amino acids. V was pared by 0 bases and J by 8 bases, with 12 bases between. Per germline, CDR1 SGHRS and CDR2 YFSETQ. The DNA of the CDR3 is TGCGCCAGCAGCTTGGCCACAGGTTTGGATGAGCAGTTCTTC. This sequence encodes CASSLATGLDEQFF. Drawing the rest from reference TRBV5-1 and TRBJ2-1, the complete variable domain is KAGVTQTPRYLIKTRGQQVTLSCSPISGHRSVSWYQQTPGQGLQFLFEYFSETQRNKGNFPGRFSGRQFSNSRSEMNVSTLELGDSALYLCASSLATGLDEQFFGPGTRLTVL.

This clonotype has only a few counts. The chain links TRBV11-2 to TRBJ1-2, with unresolved D. Per germline, CDR1 SGHAT and CDR2 FQNNGV. Between the trimmed V and J ends, which lost 2 bases and 2 bases, there was a span of 6 bases. The CDR3 has 13 residues. CDR3 loop: CASSLIRNYGYTF. The CDR3 DNA reads TGTGCCAGCAGCTTAATACGGAACTATGGCTACACCTTC.

This rearrangement joins TRBV7-9 to TRBJ2-5; D is possibly TRBD1 (5 bases). Trimming left V 6 bases short and J 5 bases short, with 13 bases between. Germline V gives CDR1 SEHNR, CDR2 FQNEAQ (reference sequence). This CDR3 has 13 residues. The CDR3 DNA follows: TGTGCCAGCAGGGAAAGTGGGGCGGAGACCCAGTACTTC. This codes for CASRESGAETQYF.

The chain links TRBV19 to TRBJ2-2, with 8 nucleotides matching TRBD1. The length of the CDR3 is 17 residues. V dropped 10 bases and J dropped 1; count of bases not matched to a gene: 14. Germline V lookup: CDR1 LNHDA, CDR2 SQIVND (reference sequence). The CDR3 loop is CATSHGGTGMNTGELFF. CDR3 DNA: TGTGCCACCTCGCATGGGGGGACAGGAATGAACACCGGGGAGCTGTTTTTT.

The chain is built from TRBV27 and TRBJ2-5; the match to TRBD2 covers 7 bases. This CDR3 comprises 15 residues. Germline CDR1 MNHEY, CDR2 SMNVEV (reference sequence). With V trimmed by 4 bases and J by 0 bases, 5 bases remained unmatched. The DNA for the CDR3 is TGTGCCAGCAGTTCTAGCGGTCTGTACCAAGAGACCCAGTACTTC. Its protein product is CASSSSGLYQETQYF.

This clonotype came up many times. The gene calls are TRBV12-3 or TRBV12-4 and TRBJ2-5; 11 bases align to TRBD2. Trimming took 6 bases from V and 4 from J; bases not matched to a gene: 10. The CDR3 has 16 amino acids. The CDR3 reads CASSLRLAGRRETQYF. The CDR3 DNA follows: TGTGCCAGCAGCCTTAGACTAGCGGGAAGGAGAGAGACCCAGTACTTC.

The sample holds many counts of this clonotype. This chain uses TRBV5-1 with TRBJ2-7; D remains ambiguous. This CDR3 has 13 amino acids. Trimming removed 5 bases at V and 2 bases at J, with 11 bases between. Germline V CDR1 and CDR2: SGHRS, YFSETQ. CDR3 protein: CASRYDQTYEQYF. CDR3 nucleotides: TGCGCCAGCAGGTACGACCAAACCTACGAGCAGTACTTC.

This clonotype came up a few times. The chain recombines TRBV7-2 with TRBJ2-4; 14 nucleotides line up with TRBD2. Germline trimming cut 5 bases from V and 7 bases from J; bases unmatched to any gene: 7. There are 16 residues in the CDR3. The germline gives CDR1 SGHTA, CDR2 FQGNSA. CDR3 in amino acids: CASSPGTSGSRNIQYF. The CDR3, as DNA: TGTGCCAGCAGCCCGGGGACTAGCGGGAGCAGGAACATTCAGTACTTC. Supplemented by reference TRBV7-2 and TRBJ2-4, the full variable domain reads GAGVSQSPSNKVTEKGKDVELRCDPISGHTALYWYRQSLGQGLEFLIYFQGNSAPDKSGLPSDRFSAERTGGSVSTLTIQRTQQEDSAVYLCASSPGTSGSRNIQYFGAGTRLSVL.